This T cell receptor (beta chain) emerged from a study of PD-1 blockade in classical Hodgkin lymphoma. This clone was observed a single time. Time point here: cycle 4 day 1 (C4D1), after more than 5 weeks of nivolumab. Each and every patient relapsed after autologous stem cell transplantation, and patients got differing brentuximab vedotin exposure. Only in-frame clones appear in the TCRdb table, and some are missing; sequencing was by immunoSEQ multiplex PCR. The sample lists approximately 45,000 clones, about 70% occurring once. Germline values: CDR1 SGDLS, CDR2 YYNGEE. The CDR3 has 16 residues. The ends were cut back, 0 bases at V and 5 bases at J, with 17 bases in the middle.

Sequenced here: peripheral blood mononuclear cells (PBMCs), sampled before the fourth cycle of nivolumab. The receptor comes from a human donor with classical Hodgkin lymphoma. V and J are TRBV9 and TRBJ2-5; D may be TRBD2 (6 bases). The CDR3 protein is CASSVESAGPTETQYF. CDR3 sequence (DNA): TGTGCCAGCAGCGTAGAATCGGCGGGGCCCACGGAGACCCAGTACTTC.